Below are 3 T cell receptor beta chains sequenced from a single sample in a study of cytotoxic CD8 clonotypes in ibrutinib-treated CLL (dated by TCRdb to about 2021). Libraries were made using the immunoSEQ multiplex PCR assay. The table was pulled from immuneACCESS by TCRdb, which kept in-frame rearrangements only. Such tables lose some clones; where checked, under half of the loss comes from unresolved V genes, and the rest has no known cause. The sample records some 140,000 clones, less than 95% of which are singletons. Less than 14% of the sample is held by the ten biggest clonotypes. Reading the label with the study, this specimen's time point is: about twelve months on ibrutinib. The specimen comprised PBMCs, sampled after 12 months of ibrutinib treatment. Every receptor here comes from a human donor with chronic lymphocytic leukemia.

The chain is built from TRBV18 and TRBJ2-5, with 14 nucleotides matching TRBD2. CDR3 length: 18 amino acids. Germline V gene lookup returns CDR1 KGHSH and CDR2 LQKENI. With 0 bases clipped from V and 4 bases from J, the junction kept 7 bases outside the gene matches. The CDR3 sequence is CASSPPGLAGVGGETQYF. The CDR3 DNA sequence: TGTGCCAGCTCACCACCGGGACTAGCGGGAGTAGGGGGAGAGACCCAGTACTTC.

This clone was found a few times. This chain links TRBV7-8 with TRBJ2-6; 7 bases line up with TRBD2. CDR3 length equals 16 residues. Trimming at V came to 3 bases and at J to 0 bases, leaving 2 bases not matched to a gene. Germline CDR1 reads SGHVS; CDR2 reads FQNEAQ. Written as DNA, the CDR3 is TGTGCCAGCAGCTTTCGCGGGGGCTCTGGGGCCAACGTCCTGACTTTC. It codes for CASSFRGGSGANVLTF.

The rearrangement links TRBV7-3 to TRBJ2-1, with D possibly called TRBD1 or TRBD2 (5 bases each). CDR3 length: 13 amino acids. Trimming removed 5 bases at V and 3 bases at J, with 8 bases between. Per the germline V gene, CDR1 is SGHTA and CDR2 is FQGTGA. CDR3 in amino acids: CASSTGLYNEQFF. CDR3 bases: TGTGCCAGCAGCACAGGACTCTACAATGAGCAGTTCTTC.